These 19 T cell receptor beta chains originate from one sample sequenced in a study of beta chain features in type 1 diabetes. The investigators reverse transcribed all of the isolated RNA, so they sequenced expressed TCRB transcripts. The table came from immunoSEQ multiplex PCR; TCRdb's copy has only in-frame clones and leaves some out. Counted here are under 150,000 clones, 6.9% occurring once; the ten biggest clones make up more than 1.1%. The sequenced material came from central memory CD4+ T cells from blood. These receptors all stem from a woman aged 25 to 45 in good health.

This clone was found many times. CDR3 DNA: TGTGCCACCAGCAGAGAAGCGTCCTCCTACAATGAGCAGTTCTTC. Amino acids: CATSREASSYNEQFF. V gene TRBV15 combines with J gene TRBJ2-1; D remains unclear. Germline CDR1 LNHNV, CDR2 YYDKDF (reference sequence). CDR3 length: 15 amino acids. V lost 0 bases and J 0 bases, leaving 6 bases between the germline ends.

This clone was seen a few times. The genes are TRBV29-1 and TRBJ2-3; unclear D gene. Germline V gene lookup returns CDR1 SQVTM and CDR2 ANQGSEA. The CDR3 is 14 residues long. The V end lost 5 bases, the J end lost 5 bases, and 17 bases lay between the germline ends. The CDR3 DNA reads as TGCAGCGTTCTTGAAGCGAATGATGGAGATACGCAGTATTTT. Translating gives CSVLEANDGDTQYF.

V gene TRBV9 combines with J gene TRBJ2-7, with D unclear. The germline V and J ends were trimmed by 7 bases and 4 bases, with 15 bases remaining between them. CDR3 length: 13 residues. CDR1 and CDR2 from the germline V gene are SGDLS and YYNGEE. The DNA of the CDR3 is TGTGCCAGCTCTGAGGATATGGGTTACGAGCAGTACTTC. As protein: CASSEDMGYEQYF.

This chain uses TRBV21-1 with TRBJ2-6; TRBD2, the table's D call, lacks a check against the DNA. TRBV21-1 is given as a pseudogene. The CDR3 consists of 19 residues. For the CDR3, the DNA is TGTGCCAGCAGCAATATTCGCGGGCACACCAGCTCTGGGGCCAACGTCCTGACTTTC. Amino acids: CASSNIRGHTSSGANVLTF.

This clone turned up a few times. The CDR3 nucleotides are TGTGCCAGCAGGCCGAGGACTGCCGCTGCTGAAGCTTTCTTT. Its translation: CASRPRTAAAEAFF. V gene TRBV6-5 combines with J gene TRBJ1-1; D unclear. CDR3 length equals 14 residues. V lost 6 bases and J 6 bases, leaving 17 bases between the germline ends. Germline lookup yields CDR1 MNHEY and CDR2 SVGAGI.

The genes are TRBV18 and TRBJ1-2, with 9 positions matching TRBD1. Per germline, CDR1 KGHSH and CDR2 LQKENI. Trimming removed 3 bases from V and 6 bases from J; junction bases left unmatched: 5. The length of the CDR3 is 14 residues. The CDR3 DNA sequence: TGTGCCAGCTCACCCAGGACAGGGGCAGATGGCTACACCTTC. This gives the protein CASSPRTGADGYTF.

This chain joins TRBV19 and TRBJ2-7; D perhaps matches TRBD2 (5 bases). V was pared by 5 bases and J by 3 bases, with 17 bases between. The CDR3 loop spans 15 amino acids. Germline CDR1 and CDR2: LNHDA and SQIVND (reference sequence). The CDR3 region is CASSPIDAGNYEQYF. CDR3 nucleotide sequence: TGTGCCAGTAGTCCGATAGACGCGGGTAACTACGAGCAGTACTTC.

This chain connects TRBV5-4 to TRBJ2-3; D is possibly TRBD1 (5 bases). Trimming left V 0 bases short and J 3 bases short, with 11 bases between. CDR1 and CDR2 from the germline V gene are SGHNT and YYREEE (reference sequence). This CDR3 region has 15 residues. The CDR3 DNA is TGTGCCAGCAGCTTGGCCGGTCAGGGAACAGATACGCAGTATTTT. This translates into CASSLAGQGTDTQYF. Full variable domain (rest looked up from reference TRBV5-4 and TRBJ2-3): ETGVTQSPTHLIKTRGQQVTLRCSSQSGHNTVSWYQQALGQGPQFIFQYYREEENGRGNFPPRFSGLQFPNYSSELNVNALELDDSALYLCASSLAGQGTDTQYFGPGTRLTVL.

In this sample, this clone turned up a few times. The rearrangement links TRBV6-6 to TRBJ1-4; no clear D gene. Per the germline V gene, CDR1 is MNHNY and CDR2 is SVGAGI (reference sequence). V gave up 7 bases and J gave up 7 bases, with 16 bases separating them. The CDR3 spans 14 residues. The CDR3 coding sequence is TGTGCCAGCACCGACAACAAAAGTGGTGAAAAACTGTTTTTT. Amino acid sequence: CASTDNKSGEKLFF.

This clone was detected ten times or more. The chain employs TRBV29-1 and TRBJ2-1; TRBD2 might be the D (6 bases). The CDR3 runs to 15 residues. Germline CDR1 reads SQVTM; CDR2 reads ANQGSEA. The germline V and J ends were trimmed by 2 bases and 0 bases, with 11 bases remaining between them. CDR3 nucleotide sequence: TGCAGCGTTGAACTAGCGACGAGCTCCTACAATGAGCAGTTCTTC. The encoded protein is CSVELATSSYNEQFF.

The J gene is TRBJ1-5, the V gene TRBV28; 8 bases match TRBD1. The CDR3 runs 15 residues. V shed 3 bases, J shed 7 bases, and the junction held 8 bases outside the gene matches. CDR1 and CDR2 from the germline V gene are MDHEN and SYDVKM. In DNA, the CDR3 is TGTGCCAGCAGTTTTGGAGGACAGGGAAGACAGCCCCAGCATTTT. Translating gives CASSFGGQGRQPQHF.

The chain links TRBV6-1 to TRBJ2-7, with D perhaps TRBD2 (7 bases). CDR1 and CDR2 (germline): MNHNS, SASEGT. There are 20 residues in the CDR3. V dropped 2 bases and J dropped 0 bases, with 26 bases sitting between them. CDR3 in DNA: TGTGCCAGCAGTGAATGGGGGGGCCGGGACATCACCTTGAGCTCCTACGAGCAGTACTTC. Its translation: CASSEWGGRDITLSSYEQYF.

The V and J genes are TRBV4-1 and TRBJ1-4, with D possibly TRBD1 on 5 matching bases. The V end lost 4 bases, the J end lost 3 bases, and 12 bases lay between the germline ends. This CDR3 comprises 15 residues. Germline CDR1 and CDR2: MGHRA and YSYEKL. CDR3 region: CASSPAGTSNEKLFF. Written as DNA, the CDR3 is TGCGCCAGCAGCCCGGCCGGGACTTCTAATGAAAAACTGTTTTTT.

This chain joins TRBV7-2 and TRBJ2-1; tentatively, D is TRBD1 (7 bases). Deletions cut 3 bases from V and 6 bases from J, with 15 bases between. Germline V lookup: CDR1 SGHTA, CDR2 FQGNSA. The CDR3 length is 15 residues. CDR3 in DNA: TGTGCCAGCAGCTTTTCCCGACAGGGAGGCAATGAGCAGTTCTTC. This encodes CASSFSRQGGNEQFF.

This chain's CDR3 is CARGQGRPGQYF. The CDR3 DNA sequence: TGTGCTCGAGGACAGGGGCGCCCCGGGCAGTACTTC. The V call is TRBV11-3, the J call TRBJ2-7; 9 bases match TRBD1. The CDR3 is 12 residues long. In germline, CDR1 is SGHNT, CDR2 YENEEA.

The J gene is TRBJ2-1, the V gene TRBV18; 7 bases match TRBD1. The trim removed 3 bases at V and 10 bases at J, leaving 6 bases unmatched. CDR1 KGHSH and CDR2 LQKENI come from the germline V gene. This CDR3 is 13 amino acids long. The CDR3 nucleotides read TGTGCCAGCTCACCGGACAGGACGAGAGAGCAGTTCTTC. Translated, it gives CASSPDRTREQFF.

Many counts were recorded for this clone. This rearrangement joins TRBV7-2 to TRBJ2-6, with 7 bases lining up with TRBD1. Losses at the gene ends were 4 bases for V and 0 bases for J; bases not matched to a gene: 6. CDR1 is SGHTA and CDR2 is FQGNSA in the germline V gene. There are 17 residues in the CDR3. CDR3 loop: CASSSPGQSSGANVLTF. The CDR3 DNA is TGTGCCAGCAGCTCTCCGGGACAGAGCTCTGGGGCCAACGTCCTGACTTTC.

This clone was seen repeatedly, ten times or more. This sequence joins TRBV7-2 and TRBJ2-3; possible D gene TRBD1, 6 bases. V lost 6 bases and J 4 bases, leaving 14 bases between the germline ends. Germline CDR1 and CDR2: SGHTA and FQGNSA. The CDR3 length is 14 residues. CDR3 DNA sequence: TGTGCCAGCAGTCTACCCAGGGGCCCAGATACGCAGTATTTT. Residues: CASSLPRGPDTQYF.

The chain combines TRBV25-1 with TRBJ2-3; weak D call: TRBD2 (5 bases). The CDR3 loop spans 14 amino acids. Between the trimmed V and J ends, which lost 8 bases and 0 bases, there was a span of 12 bases. Per the germline V gene, CDR1 is MGHDK and CDR2 is SYGVNS. The CDR3 DNA follows: TGTGCCAGCTCCCCCGGACTTAGCACAGATACGCAGTATTTT. It encodes CASSPGLSTDTQYF.